A single sample gave rise to the 25 T cell receptor beta chains below, sequenced in a study of blood T cells in healthy people across ages. Next came a second PCR, run for about 7 to 12 cycles, which used a sample-barcoded 5' primer along with a J-beta primer mix. TCRdb redid the calling of the 5' RACE reads with MiXCR, one entry per CDR3 protein. The repertoire includes about 930,000 distinct CDR3 sequences, 25% to 30% of them detected once, and about 10% sits in the top ten. Separately, the same data were catalogued under a study of T cells of mothers and their children.

Sequenced input: blood. The receptors here all came from a woman aged 35 to 49 in good health.

Details on this clonotype: With a much larger clone just one base away, this may be a read error. The chain combines TRBV7-2 with TRBJ2-5, with 10 nucleotides matching TRBD2. CDR3 size: 16 residues. The V gene end was trimmed by 5 bases and the J gene end by 13 bases; junction bases not matched to a gene: 19. CDR1 is SGHTA and CDR2 is FQGNSA in the germline V gene. The CDR3 DNA is TGTGCCAGCAGCCAGGGGATAGCGGGGGGTATCTACGAGCGGTACTTC. It is translated as CASSQGIAGGIYERYF. Supplemented by reference TRBV7-2 and TRBJ2-5, the full variable domain reads GAGVSQSPSNKVTEKGKDVELRCDPISGHTALYWYRQSLGQGLEFLIYFQGNSAPDKSGLPSDRFSAERTGGSVSTLTIQRTQQEDSAVYLCASSQGIAGGIYERYFGPGTRLLVL.

Concerning this clonotype itself: One end of the junction varies from germline; a read error may be responsible. The rearrangement uses TRBV18 and TRBJ2-2, with D perhaps matching TRBD2 (6 bases). Germline V gives CDR1 KGHSH, CDR2 LQKENI. This CDR3 comprises 17 residues. The CDR3 DNA is TGTACCAGCCCGACCGGGGCGGGACTTGCGAGGACCGGGGAGCTGTTTTTT. Protein product: CTSPTGAGLARTGELFF. The whole variable domain, remainder taken from reference TRBV18 and TRBJ2-2, is NAGVMQNPRHLVRRRGQEARLRCSPMKGHSHVYWYRQLPEEGLKFMVYLQKENIIDESGMPKERFSAEFPKEGPSILRIQQVVRGDSAAYFCTSPTGAGLARTGELFFGEGSRLTVL.

This clonotype was recorded a few times. V usage is TRBV7-8 and J usage is TRBJ2-7, with a weak D call TRBD1 (5 bases). V shed 1 base and J shed 12 bases, with 13 bases lying between them. Germline V gives CDR1 SGHVS, CDR2 FQNEAQ. This CDR3 has 12 residues. The CDR3 bases are TGTGCCAGCAGCTTAGATGGGGCTACTGGGTACTTC. This encodes CASSLDGATGYF.

In its sample, this clonotype was seen many times. The V call is TRBV9, the J call TRBJ2-7; D is possibly TRBD2 (5 bases). There are 14 residues in the CDR3. The V end lost 5 bases, the J end lost 3 bases, and 15 bases lay between the germline ends. The V gene's germline CDR1 is SGDLS and CDR2 YYNGEE. The CDR3 DNA is TGTGCCAGCAGTCTCACGGACGGGAACTACGAGCAGTACTTC. It yields the protein CASSLTDGNYEQYF.

This clonotype has more than one count but fewer than ten. The chain uses TRBV5-5 and TRBJ1-2, with TRBD1 as a possible D gene (5 bases). CDR3 size: 13 residues. V was shortened by 6 bases and J by 0 bases, with 9 bases between the two germline ends. Germline V gene data show CDR1 as SGHKS and CDR2 as YYEKEE (reference sequence). In DNA, the CDR3 is TGTGCCAGCACCCTGACAGCTAACTATGGCTACACCTTC. Amino acid sequence: CASTLTANYGYTF.

Comments on this clonotype: A much larger clone differs by one base, so this may be a read error. This chain links TRBV7-2 with TRBJ2-3; the match to TRBD1 covers 8 bases. This CDR3 is built from 13 residues. Germline V gene data show CDR1 as SGHTA and CDR2 as FQGNSA. The CDR3 sequence: CANSSGTGDTQYF. CDR3 sequence (DNA): TGTGCCAACAGCTCAGGGACAGGCGATACGCAGTATTTT.

As to this clonotype: A clone one base away is much larger, so this may be a read error. The chain recombines TRBV7-9 with TRBJ2-1, with D possibly TRBD1 on 6 matching bases. CDR1 and CDR2 from the germline V gene are SEHNR and FQNEAQ (reference sequence). V shed 7 bases and J shed 9 bases, with 16 bases lying between them. This CDR3 is built from 13 residues. This CDR3 reads CASNKQQGTEQFF. For the CDR3, the DNA is TGTGCCAGCAACAAACAACAGGGTACTGAGCAGTTCTTC.

This clonotype was found a few times. In DNA form, the CDR3 reads TGCAGCGTTGAGGGGGGGCAGCTTGAGACCCAGTACTTC. Translating it yields CSVEGGQLETQYF. The gene calls are TRBV29-1 and TRBJ2-5; D perhaps matches TRBD2 (7 bases). From germline, CDR1 is SQVTM and CDR2 ANQGSEA. The CDR3 has 13 amino acids. V lost 3 bases and J 5 bases, leaving 13 bases between the germline ends. Variable domain in full (rest from reference TRBV29-1 and TRBJ2-5): SAVISQKPSRDICQRGTSLTIQCQVDSQVTMMFWYRQQPGQSLTLIATANQGSEATYESGFVIDKFPISRPNLTFSTLTVSNMSPEDSSIYLCSVEGGQLETQYFGPGTRLLVL.

This clonotype was observed a handful of times. CDR3 in DNA: TGTGCCAGCTTCGCAGGGTTCTACTCACCCCTCCACTTT. It specifies CASFAGFYSPLHF. The chain has TRBV6-1 and TRBJ1-6; tentative D call: TRBD1 (5 bases). Deletions cut 8 bases from V and 10 bases from J, with 15 bases between. The germline V gene has CDR1 MNHNS and CDR2 SASEGT. CDR3 length: 13 residues.

The chain carries TRBV7-2 and TRBJ2-3, with 7 bases that match TRBD2. The V gene end was trimmed by 4 bases and the J gene end by 4 bases; junction bases not matched to a gene: 8. The CDR3 runs to 15 residues. Germline V lookup: CDR1 SGHTA, CDR2 FQGNSA. The CDR3 nucleotides read TGTGCCAGCAGCTCACTCGGCGGGGGAGCAGATACGCAGTATTTT. It specifies CASSSLGGGADTQYF.

The chain uses TRBV6-5 and TRBJ2-6; 7 nucleotides line up with TRBD1. The CDR3 covers 18 residues. With V trimmed by 1 base and J by 0 bases, 6 bases remained unmatched. Germline CDR1 and CDR2: MNHEY and SVGAGI. The CDR3 nucleotides read TGTGCCAGCAGTTACTGGGACAGCTTCCTCTCTGGGGCCAACGTCCTGACTTTC. Protein product: CASSYWDSFLSGANVLTF.

This clonotype was counted many times. A junction end diverges from the germline sequence, so it may reflect a read error. The genes are TRBV3-1 and TRBJ2-5; D is undetermined. Germline assignment: CDR1 LGHDT and CDR2 YNNKEL (reference sequence). This CDR3 is 10 amino acids long. This chain's CDR3 is CASSQKTQYF. The CDR3 DNA reads as TGTGCCAGCAGCCAAAAGACCCAGTACTTC.

The chain is built from TRBV6-5 and TRBJ2-4, with 10 bases matching TRBD2. CDR3 size: 16 residues. Germline V lookup: CDR1 MNHEY, CDR2 SVGAGI. V shed 2 bases and J 13 bases; nucleotides not matched to a gene: 14. DNA for the CDR3: TGTGCCAGCAGTTACGGGCTAGCGGGGGTTATCGATGAGCAGTACTTC. Translating it yields CASSYGLAGVIDEQYF.

In its sample, this clonotype was seen many times. The chain recombines TRBV9 with TRBJ2-7; D might be TRBD1 or TRBD2, each matching 6 bases. The germline CDR1 and CDR2 sequences are SGDLS and YYNGEE. The ends were cut back, 0 bases at V and 6 bases at J, with 19 bases in the middle. The CDR3 contains 16 residues. CDR3 loop: CASSVGLRGAPVEQYF. CDR3 bases: TGTGCCAGCAGCGTAGGGTTGAGGGGGGCGCCTGTCGAGCAGTACTTC.

The chain combines TRBV20-1 with TRBJ2-3; D perhaps matches TRBD1 (5 bases). Germline V lookup: CDR1 DFQATT, CDR2 SNEGSKA (reference sequence). The V end lost 4 bases, the J end lost 12 bases, and 20 bases lay between the germline ends. The CDR3 has 13 residues. CDR3 DNA: TGCAGTGCTAAAAAGGGGAAAGGGCCCCTCCAGTATTTT. Protein product: CSAKKGKGPLQYF.

CDR3 sequence: CSVPNVNWDTQYF. In nucleotides, the CDR3 is TGCAGCGTGCCGAATGTGAATTGGGATACGCAGTATTTT. This chain joins TRBV29-1 and TRBJ2-3; D is unresolved. The CDR3 covers 13 residues. Trimming removed 6 bases from V and 6 bases from J, with 16 bases in between. Germline V gives CDR1 SQVTM, CDR2 ANQGSEA.

A note on this clonotype: A much bigger clone sits one base away, suggesting this may be a read error. V usage is TRBV20-1 and J usage is TRBJ1-2; D is unresolved. The CDR3 runs to 14 residues. V was pared by 1 base and J by 4 bases, with 13 bases between. Per germline, CDR1 DFQATT and CDR2 SNEGSKA (reference sequence). The CDR3 DNA follows: TGCAGTGCTAGAGGGGCAGCCAGCACCTATGGCTACACCTTC. This sequence encodes CSARGAASTYGYTF.

This clonotype occurred a few times. V usage is TRBV7-9 and J usage is TRBJ2-1; the D is unclear. V dropped 4 bases and J dropped 1 base, with 14 bases sitting between them. The V gene's germline CDR1 is SEHNR and CDR2 FQNEAQ (reference sequence). The CDR3 loop spans 16 amino acids. CDR3 loop: CASSSATAPSYNEQFF. The CDR3 coding sequence is TGTGCCAGCAGCTCCGCGACTGCTCCTTCCTACAATGAGCAGTTCTTC. Using reference TRBV7-9 and TRBJ2-1 for the parts outside the CDR3, the full variable domain is DTGVSQNPRHKITKRGQNVTFRCDPISEHNRLYWYRQTLGQGPEFLTYFQNEAQLEKSRLLSDRFSAERPKGSFSTLEIQRTEQGDSAMYLCASSSATAPSYNEQFFGPGTRLTVL.

The V and J genes are TRBV4-1 and TRBJ1-1, with unresolved D. Germline CDR1 and CDR2: MGHRA and YSYEKL. Between the trimmed V and J ends, which lost 1 base and 0 bases, there was a span of 9 bases. The CDR3 is made up of 15 amino acids. The CDR3 spells CASSQAGSMNTEAFF. The CDR3, as DNA: TGCGCCAGCAGCCAAGCGGGGTCCATGAACACTGAAGCTTTCTTT.

The rearrangement joins TRBV28 to TRBJ2-4; D is possibly TRBD1 (5 bases). The DNA matches TRBJ2-7 better at its end, which makes the J call doubtful. CDR1 MDHEN and CDR2 SYDVKM come from the germline V gene. The CDR3 spans 14 residues. CDR3 amino acids: CASSLVGLTYEQYF. Here the CDR3 DNA reads TGTGCCAGCAGTTTGGTGGGGCTTACCTACGAGCAGTACTTC.

This clonotype was seen at least ten times. The chain recombines TRBV29-1 with TRBJ2-1, with TRBD2 matching over 10 bases. Germline CDR1 is SQVTM and CDR2 is ANQGSEA. The CDR3 covers 16 residues. V shed 6 bases, J shed 7 bases, and the junction held 15 bases outside the gene matches. CDR3 coding DNA: TGCAGCGTCCGTCCTACTAGCGGGGTCAGATGGAATGAGCAGTTCTTC. Translating gives CSVRPTSGVRWNEQFF.

The chain has TRBV25-1 and TRBJ2-3, with 12 bases that match TRBD2. J was trimmed by 1 base and V by 4 bases; bases with no gene match: 3. Germline V lookup: CDR1 MGHDK, CDR2 SYGVNS. The CDR3 sequence is 16 residues long. CDR3 protein: CASSGWTSGGTDTQYF. DNA for the CDR3: TGTGCCAGCAGTGGGTGGACTAGCGGGGGCACAGATACGCAGTATTTT. Combining the CDR3 with reference TRBV25-1 and TRBJ2-3 gives the whole variable domain EADIYQTPRYLVIGTGKKITLECSQTMGHDKMYWYQQDPGMELHLIHYSYGVNSTEKGDLSSESTVSRIRTEHFPLTLESARPSHTSQYLCASSGWTSGGTDTQYFGPGTRLTVL.

This clonotype turned up a few times. The chain has TRBV28 and TRBJ2-3, with 7 bases that match TRBD1. CDR1 is MDHEN and CDR2 is SYDVKM in the germline V gene. The CDR3 spans 16 residues. V lost 2 bases and J lost 3; bases outside the gene matches: 8. The CDR3 region is CASSLPRDSTTDTQYF. CDR3 sequence (DNA): TGTGCCAGCAGTTTACCCCGGGACAGCACTACAGATACGCAGTATTTT.

This clonotype came up a few times. The rearrangement links TRBV9 to TRBJ1-6; no clear D gene. The V end was cut by 0 bases, the J end by 6 bases, with 10 bases between. Germline assignment: CDR1 SGDLS and CDR2 YYNGEE. CDR3 length equals 15 residues. CDR3 protein: CASSVADGVNSPLHF. For the CDR3, the DNA is TGTGCCAGCAGCGTAGCTGACGGTGTTAATTCACCCCTCCACTTT.

The J gene is TRBJ2-7, the V gene TRBV20-1, with 8 positions matching TRBD2. This CDR3 is built from 15 residues. The germline V gene encodes CDR1 DFQATT and CDR2 SNEGSKA (reference sequence). The V gene end was trimmed by 2 bases and the J gene end by 3 bases; junction bases not matched to a gene: 9. CDR3 loop: CSARPGGIGIYEQYF. CDR3 bases: TGCAGTGCTAGACCGGGGGGGATCGGTATCTACGAGCAGTACTTC.